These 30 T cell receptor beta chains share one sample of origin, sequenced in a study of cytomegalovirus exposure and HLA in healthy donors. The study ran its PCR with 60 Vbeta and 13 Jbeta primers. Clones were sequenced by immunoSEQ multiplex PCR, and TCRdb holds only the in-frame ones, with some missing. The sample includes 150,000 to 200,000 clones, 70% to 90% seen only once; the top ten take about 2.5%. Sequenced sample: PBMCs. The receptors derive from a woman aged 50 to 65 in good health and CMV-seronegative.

CDR3 DNA: TGTGCCAGCAGTTCGTCGCGACACCTCCCCGCTGAAGCTTTCTTT. It codes for CASSSSRHLPAEAFF. V and J are TRBV27 and TRBJ1-1; no clear D. The CDR3 sequence is 15 residues long. Looked up from germline, CDR1 is MNHEY and CDR2 is SMNVEV (reference sequence). With 4 bases removed from V and 6 bases from J, the gap between germline ends came to 18 bases.

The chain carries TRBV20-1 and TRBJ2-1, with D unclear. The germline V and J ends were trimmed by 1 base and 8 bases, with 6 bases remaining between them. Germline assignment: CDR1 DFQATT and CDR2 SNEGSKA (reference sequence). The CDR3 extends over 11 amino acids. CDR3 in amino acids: CSARGLHEQFF. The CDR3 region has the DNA TGCAGTGCTAGAGGTCTTCATGAGCAGTTCTTC.

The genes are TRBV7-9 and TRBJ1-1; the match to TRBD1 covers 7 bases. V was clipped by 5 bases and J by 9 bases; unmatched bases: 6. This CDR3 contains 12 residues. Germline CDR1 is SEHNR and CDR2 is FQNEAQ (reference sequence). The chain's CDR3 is CASSPGQAQAFF. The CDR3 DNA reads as TGTGCCAGCAGCCCCGGACAGGCCCAAGCTTTCTTT. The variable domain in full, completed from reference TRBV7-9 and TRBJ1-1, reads DTGVSQNPRHKITKRGQNVTFRCDPISEHNRLYWYRQTLGQGPEFLTYFQNEAQLEKSRLLSDRFSAERPKGSFSTLEIQRTEQGDSAMYLCASSPGQAQAFFGQGTRLTVV.

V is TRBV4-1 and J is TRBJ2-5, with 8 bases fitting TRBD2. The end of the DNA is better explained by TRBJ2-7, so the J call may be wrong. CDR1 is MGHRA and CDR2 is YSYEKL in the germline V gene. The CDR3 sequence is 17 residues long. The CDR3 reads CASSLTRGTSLSYEQYF. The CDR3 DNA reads TGCGCCAGCAGCCTTACTCGGGGGACTAGTCTTTCCTACGAGCAGTACTTC.

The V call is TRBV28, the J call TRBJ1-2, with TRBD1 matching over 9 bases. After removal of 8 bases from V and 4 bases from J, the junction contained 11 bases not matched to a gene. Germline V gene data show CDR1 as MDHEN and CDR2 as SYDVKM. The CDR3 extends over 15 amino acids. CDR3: CASGSAGTGTYGYTF. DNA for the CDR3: TGTGCCAGCGGTTCCGCCGGGACAGGGACCTATGGCTACACCTTC.

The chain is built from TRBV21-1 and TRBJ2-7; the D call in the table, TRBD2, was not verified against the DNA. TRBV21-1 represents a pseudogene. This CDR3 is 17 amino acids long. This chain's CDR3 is CASSLIRLAGSSHEQYF. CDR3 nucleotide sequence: TGTGCCAGCAGCCTTATCCGACTAGCGGGATCCTCCCACGAGCAGTACTTC.

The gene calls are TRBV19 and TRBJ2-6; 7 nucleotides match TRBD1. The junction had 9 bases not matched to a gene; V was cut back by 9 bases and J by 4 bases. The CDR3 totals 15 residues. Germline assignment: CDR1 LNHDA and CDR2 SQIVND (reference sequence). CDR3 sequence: CARGTRGLGANVLTF. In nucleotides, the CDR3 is TGTGCCAGAGGAACAAGGGGGCTAGGGGCCAACGTCCTGACTTTC.

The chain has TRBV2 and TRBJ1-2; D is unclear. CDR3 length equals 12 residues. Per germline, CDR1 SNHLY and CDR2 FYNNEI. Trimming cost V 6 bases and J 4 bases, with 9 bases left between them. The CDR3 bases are TGTGCCAGCAGGAGTGGCGGCTATGGCTACACCTTC. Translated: CASRSGGYGYTF.

This chain's CDR3 is CASSYSEVSYEQYF. The CDR3 DNA reads as TGTGCCAGCAGTTACTCCGAGGTCTCCTACGAGCAGTACTTC. The chain employs TRBV6-6 and TRBJ2-7; D is unresolved. Germline CDR1 and CDR2: MNHNY and SVGAGI (reference sequence). The V end was cut by 0 bases, the J end by 0 bases, with 6 bases between. The CDR3 is 14 residues long.

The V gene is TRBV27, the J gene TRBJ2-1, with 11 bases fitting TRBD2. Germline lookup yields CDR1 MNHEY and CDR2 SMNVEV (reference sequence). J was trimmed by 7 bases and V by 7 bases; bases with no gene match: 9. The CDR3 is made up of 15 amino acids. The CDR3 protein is CASIKTSGRWNEQFF. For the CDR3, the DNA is TGTGCCAGCATCAAAACTAGCGGGAGATGGAATGAGCAGTTCTTC.

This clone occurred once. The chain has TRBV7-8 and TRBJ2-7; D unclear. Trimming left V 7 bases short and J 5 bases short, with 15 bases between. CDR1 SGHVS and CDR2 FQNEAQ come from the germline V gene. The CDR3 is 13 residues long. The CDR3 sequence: CASKLPPLHEQYF. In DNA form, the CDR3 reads TGTGCCAGCAAACTCCCTCCCCTTCACGAGCAGTACTTC.

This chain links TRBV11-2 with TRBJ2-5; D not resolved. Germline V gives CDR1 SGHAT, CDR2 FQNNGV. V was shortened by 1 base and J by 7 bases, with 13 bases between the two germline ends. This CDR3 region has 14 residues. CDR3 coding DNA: TGTGCCAGCAGCTTAGGTACCCCGCCGGGGACCCAGTACTTC. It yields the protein CASSLGTPPGTQYF.

CDR3 sequence reads: CASRRGGRDYGYTF. The CDR3 DNA sequence: TGTGCCAGCCGGAGGGGAGGGCGCGACTATGGCTACACCTTC. The gene calls are TRBV27 and TRBJ1-2; a possible D gene is TRBD1 (5 bases). Trimming pared 8 bases from V and 3 bases from J, leaving 16 bases between. There are 14 residues in the CDR3. The V gene's germline CDR1 is MNHEY and CDR2 SMNVEV (reference sequence).

CDR3 protein: CASSLGRGMEKLFF. The CDR3 DNA reads as TGTGCCAGCAGCTTGGGCAGGGGGATGGAAAAACTGTTTTTT. The gene calls are TRBV5-6 and TRBJ1-4; TRBD1 aligns across 7 bases. CDR1 SGHDT and CDR2 YYEEEE come from the germline V gene. This CDR3 is built from 14 residues. V shed 0 bases, J shed 8 bases, and the junction held 4 bases outside the gene matches.

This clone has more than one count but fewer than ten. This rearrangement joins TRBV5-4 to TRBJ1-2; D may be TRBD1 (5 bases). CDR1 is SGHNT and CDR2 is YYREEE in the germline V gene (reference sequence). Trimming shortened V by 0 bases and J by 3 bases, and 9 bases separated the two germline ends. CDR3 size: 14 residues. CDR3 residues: CASSLGGGDYGYTF. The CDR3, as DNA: TGTGCCAGCAGCTTGGGGGGGGGAGACTATGGCTACACCTTC.

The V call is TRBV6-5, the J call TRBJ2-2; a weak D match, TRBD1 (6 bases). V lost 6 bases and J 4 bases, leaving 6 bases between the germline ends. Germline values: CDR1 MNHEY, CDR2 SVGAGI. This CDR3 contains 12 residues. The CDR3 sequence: CASSRGTGELFF. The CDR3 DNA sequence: TGTGCCAGCAGCAGGGGCACCGGGGAGCTGTTTTTT.

The CDR3, as DNA: TGTGCCAGCAGTGAAGTAACTAGCTTCATCGATGACCTCCTCGGGCAGTACTTC. Translated, it gives CASSEVTSFIDDLLGQYF. The chain combines TRBV2 with TRBJ2-5; perhaps TRBD2 as D (6 bases). V lost 1 base and J 11 bases, leaving 29 bases between the germline ends. This CDR3 is built from 18 residues. CDR1 and CDR2 from the germline V gene are SNHLY and FYNNEI.

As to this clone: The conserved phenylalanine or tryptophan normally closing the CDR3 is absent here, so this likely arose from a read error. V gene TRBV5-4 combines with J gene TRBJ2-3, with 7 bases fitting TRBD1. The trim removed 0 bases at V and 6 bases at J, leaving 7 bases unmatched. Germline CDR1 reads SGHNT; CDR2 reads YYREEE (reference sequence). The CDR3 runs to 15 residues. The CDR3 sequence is CASSLGDRGTDTQYL. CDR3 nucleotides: TGTGCCAGCAGCTTGGGGGACAGAGGGACCGATACGCAGTATCTT.

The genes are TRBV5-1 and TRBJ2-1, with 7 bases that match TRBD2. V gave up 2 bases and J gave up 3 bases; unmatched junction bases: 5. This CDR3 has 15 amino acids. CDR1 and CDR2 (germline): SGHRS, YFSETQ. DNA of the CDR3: TGCGCCAGCAGCTTTAGAACTAGCGACTACAATGAGCAGTTCTTC. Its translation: CASSFRTSDYNEQFF. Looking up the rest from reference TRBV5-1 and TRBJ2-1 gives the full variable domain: KAGVTQTPRYLIKTRGQQVTLSCSPISGHRSVSWYQQTPGQGLQFLFEYFSETQRNKGNFPGRFSGRQFSNSRSEMNVSTLELGDSALYLCASSFRTSDYNEQFFGPGTRLTVL.

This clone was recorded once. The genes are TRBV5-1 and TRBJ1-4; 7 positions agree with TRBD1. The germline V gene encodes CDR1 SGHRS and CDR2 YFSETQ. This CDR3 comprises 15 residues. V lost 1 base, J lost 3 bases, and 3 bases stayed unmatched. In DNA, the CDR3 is TGCGCCAGCAGCTTGTCCGGACAGGCTAATGAAAAACTGTTTTTT. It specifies CASSLSGQANEKLFF.

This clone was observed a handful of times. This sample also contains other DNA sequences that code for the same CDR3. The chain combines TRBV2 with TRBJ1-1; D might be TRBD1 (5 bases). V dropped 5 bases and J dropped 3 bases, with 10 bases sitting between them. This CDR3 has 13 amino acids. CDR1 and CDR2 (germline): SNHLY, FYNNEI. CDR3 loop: CASSNRGDTEAFF. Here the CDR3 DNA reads TGTGCCAGCAGTAACCGGGGGGACACTGAAGCTTTCTTT.

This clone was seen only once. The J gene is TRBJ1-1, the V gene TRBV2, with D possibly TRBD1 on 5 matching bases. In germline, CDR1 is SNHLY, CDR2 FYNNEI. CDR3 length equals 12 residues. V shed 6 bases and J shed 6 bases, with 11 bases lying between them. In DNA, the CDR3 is TGTGCCAGCAGGTGGGGGGTGGCTGAAGCTTTCTTT. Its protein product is CASRWGVAEAFF.

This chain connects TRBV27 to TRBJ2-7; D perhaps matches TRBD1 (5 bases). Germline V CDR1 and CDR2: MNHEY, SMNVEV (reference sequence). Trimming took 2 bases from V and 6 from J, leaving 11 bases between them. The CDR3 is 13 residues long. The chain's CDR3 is CASSLQGAGEQYF. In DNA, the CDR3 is TGTGCCAGCAGTTTACAAGGGGCAGGCGAGCAGTACTTC.

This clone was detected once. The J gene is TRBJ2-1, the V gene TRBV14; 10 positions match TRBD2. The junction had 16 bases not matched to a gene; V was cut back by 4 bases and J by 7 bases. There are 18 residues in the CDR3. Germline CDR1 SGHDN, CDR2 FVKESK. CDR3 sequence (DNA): TGTGCCAGCAGCCTTCGCTGGGTTCCGGGACTAGCGATTAATGAGCAGTTCTTC. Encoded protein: CASSLRWVPGLAINEQFF.

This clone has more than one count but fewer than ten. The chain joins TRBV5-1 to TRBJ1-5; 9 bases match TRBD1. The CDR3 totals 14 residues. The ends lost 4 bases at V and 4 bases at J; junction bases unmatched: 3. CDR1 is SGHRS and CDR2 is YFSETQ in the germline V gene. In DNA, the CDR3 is TGCGCCAGCAGCCAGACAGGGGGGAATCAGCCCCAGCATTTT. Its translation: CASSQTGGNQPQHF.

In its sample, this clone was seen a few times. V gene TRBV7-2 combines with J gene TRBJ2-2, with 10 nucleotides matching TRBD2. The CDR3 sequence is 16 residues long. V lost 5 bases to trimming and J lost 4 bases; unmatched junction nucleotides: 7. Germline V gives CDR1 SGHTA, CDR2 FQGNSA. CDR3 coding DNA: TGTGCCAGCAGCCTTAATGGACTAGCGGCCACCGGGGAGCTGTTTTTT. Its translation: CASSLNGLAATGELFF.

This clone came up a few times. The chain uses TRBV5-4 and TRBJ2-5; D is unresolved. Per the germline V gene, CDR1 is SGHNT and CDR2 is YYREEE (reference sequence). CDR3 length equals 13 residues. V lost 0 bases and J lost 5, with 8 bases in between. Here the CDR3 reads CASSLVPVETQYF. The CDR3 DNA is TGTGCCAGCAGCTTGGTCCCGGTGGAGACCCAGTACTTC.

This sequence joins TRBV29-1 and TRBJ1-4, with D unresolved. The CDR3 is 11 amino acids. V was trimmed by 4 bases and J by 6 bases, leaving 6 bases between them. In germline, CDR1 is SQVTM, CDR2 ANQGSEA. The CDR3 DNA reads TGCAGCGTTGCCCGGGATGAAAAACTGTTTTTT. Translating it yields CSVARDEKLFF.

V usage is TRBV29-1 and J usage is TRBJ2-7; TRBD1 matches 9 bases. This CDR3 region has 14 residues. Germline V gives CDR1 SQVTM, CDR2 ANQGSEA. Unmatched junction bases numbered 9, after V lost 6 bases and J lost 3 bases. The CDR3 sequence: CSVRPGTGFYEQYF. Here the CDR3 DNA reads TGCAGCGTACGACCGGGGACAGGGTTCTACGAGCAGTACTTC.

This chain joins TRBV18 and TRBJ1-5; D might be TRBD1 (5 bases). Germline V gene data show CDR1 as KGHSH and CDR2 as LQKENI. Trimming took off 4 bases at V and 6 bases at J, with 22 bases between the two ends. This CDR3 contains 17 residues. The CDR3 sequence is CASSLTSMTEVGQPQHF. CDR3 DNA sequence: TGTGCCAGCTCACTGACGTCCATGACAGAAGTAGGTCAGCCCCAGCATTTT.